This TCR beta chain was observed in a study of blood T cell repertoires in COVID-19. The assay was immunoSEQ multiplex PCR, and TCRdb's table has in-frame clones only and misses some. The table lists under 60,000 clones, around nine tenths of them singletons. The germline V gene encodes CDR1 SGDLS and CDR2 YYNGEE. This CDR3 has 15 residues. Trimming took 0 bases from V and 4 from J, leaving 13 bases between them. Sequenced input: peripheral blood. This clonotype was sampled from a woman aged 60 to 75 with COVID-19, enrolled during active disease. The chain uses TRBV9 and TRBJ1-2; D is uncertain. CDR3 DNA sequence: TGTGCCAGCAGCGTAGGTACGGGTTTGAGCTATGGCTACACCTTC. The encoded protein is CASSVGTGLSYGYTF.